This entry features one TCR beta chain sequence. The antigen remains undetermined. The entry originates in a study of T cells after posttransplantation cyclophosphamide. Study results and caveats: Recipient CMV seropositivity and CMV reactivation strongly tracked TRB clonality.

Per germline, CDR1 SGHTA and CDR2 FQGNSA. This CDR3 comprises 13 residues. Trimming left V 2 bases short and J 7 bases short, with 8 bases between. Data came from immunoSEQ multiplex PCR; TCRdb stores just in-frame clones and leaves some out. This sample has 6,500 or so clones; roughly four fifths occur once, and the top ten carry approximately 20%. Cyclophosphamide on days +3 and +4 followed busulfan-fludarabine conditioning and a marrow graft. This sequence originates from a young adult male patient who received an allogeneic stem cell transplant from a related donor, was CMV-positive, and had acute GVHD only. The graft donor may have given rise to some T cells. The chain recombines TRBV7-2 with TRBJ1-4; D is possibly TRBD1 (6 bases). The source was PBMCs, collected around 1,500 days after allogeneic stem cell transplant with posttransplant cyclophosphamide. DNA for the CDR3: TGTGCCAGCAGCTTAACAGGGCGTGAAAAACTGTTTTTT. The encoded protein is CASSLTGREKLFF.